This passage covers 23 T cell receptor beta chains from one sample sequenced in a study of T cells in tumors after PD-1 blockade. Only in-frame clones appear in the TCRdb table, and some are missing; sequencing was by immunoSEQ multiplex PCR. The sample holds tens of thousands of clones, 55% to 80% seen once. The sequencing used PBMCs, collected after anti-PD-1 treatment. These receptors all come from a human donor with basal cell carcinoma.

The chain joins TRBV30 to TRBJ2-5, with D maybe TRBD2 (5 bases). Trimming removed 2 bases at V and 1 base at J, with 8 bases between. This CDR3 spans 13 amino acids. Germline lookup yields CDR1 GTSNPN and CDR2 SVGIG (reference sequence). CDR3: CAWSSGFQETQYF. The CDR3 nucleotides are TGTGCCTGGAGTTCGGGATTCCAAGAGACCCAGTACTTC.

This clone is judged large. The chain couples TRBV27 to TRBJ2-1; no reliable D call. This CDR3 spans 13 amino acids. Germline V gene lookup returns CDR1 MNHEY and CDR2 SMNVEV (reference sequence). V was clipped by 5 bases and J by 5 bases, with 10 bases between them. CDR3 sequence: CASSDSVNNEQFF. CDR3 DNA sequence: TGTGCCAGCAGTGATTCAGTTAACAATGAGCAGTTCTTC.

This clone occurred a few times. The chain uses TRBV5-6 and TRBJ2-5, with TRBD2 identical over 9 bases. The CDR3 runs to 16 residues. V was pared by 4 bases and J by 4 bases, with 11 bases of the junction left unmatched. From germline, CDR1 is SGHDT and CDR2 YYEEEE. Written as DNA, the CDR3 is TGTGCCAGCAGCCCCGGGGGTAGCGGGAGTGTAGAGACCCAGTACTTC. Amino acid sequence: CASSPGGSGSVETQYF.

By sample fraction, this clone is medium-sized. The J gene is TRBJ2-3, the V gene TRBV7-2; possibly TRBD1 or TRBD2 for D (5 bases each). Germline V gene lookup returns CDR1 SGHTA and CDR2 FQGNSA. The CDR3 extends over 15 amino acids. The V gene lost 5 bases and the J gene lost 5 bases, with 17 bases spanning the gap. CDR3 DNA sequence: TGTGCCAGCAGCCCGGTACCGGGAAGGGGAGATACGCAGTATTTT. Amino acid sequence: CASSPVPGRGDTQYF.

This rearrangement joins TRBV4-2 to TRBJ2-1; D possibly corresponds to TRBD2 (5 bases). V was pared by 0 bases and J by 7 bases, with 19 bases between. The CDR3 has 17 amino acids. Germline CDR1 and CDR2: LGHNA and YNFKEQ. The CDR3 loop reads CASSQDRRPTGENEQFF. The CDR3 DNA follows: TGTGCCAGCAGCCAAGACCGGAGACCCACCGGGGAGAATGAGCAGTTCTTC.

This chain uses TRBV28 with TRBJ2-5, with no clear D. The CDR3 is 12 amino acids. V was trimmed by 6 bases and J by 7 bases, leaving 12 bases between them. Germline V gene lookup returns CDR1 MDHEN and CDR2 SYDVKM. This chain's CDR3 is CASSRLGRTQYF. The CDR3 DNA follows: TGTGCCAGCAGCCGCCTCGGTCGGACCCAGTACTTC.

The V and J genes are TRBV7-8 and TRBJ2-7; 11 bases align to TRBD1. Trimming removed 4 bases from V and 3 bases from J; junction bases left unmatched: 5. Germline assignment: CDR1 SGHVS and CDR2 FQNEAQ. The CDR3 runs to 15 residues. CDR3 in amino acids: CASSYAGTGGYEQYF. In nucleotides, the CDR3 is TGTGCCAGCAGCTACGCCGGGACAGGGGGCTACGAGCAGTACTTC.

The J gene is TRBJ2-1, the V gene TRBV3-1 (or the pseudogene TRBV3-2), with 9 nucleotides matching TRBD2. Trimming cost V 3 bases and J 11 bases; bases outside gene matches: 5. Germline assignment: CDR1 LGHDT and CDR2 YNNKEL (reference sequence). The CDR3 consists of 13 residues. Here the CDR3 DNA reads TGTGCCAGCAGCCACGGTAGCGGGGGACAGCAGTTCTTC. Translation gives CASSHGSGGQQFF.

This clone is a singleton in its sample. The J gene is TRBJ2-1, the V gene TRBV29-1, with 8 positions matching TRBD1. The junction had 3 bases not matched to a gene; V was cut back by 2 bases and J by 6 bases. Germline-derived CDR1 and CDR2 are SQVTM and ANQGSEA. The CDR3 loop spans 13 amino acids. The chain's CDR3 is CSVESGQGNEQFF. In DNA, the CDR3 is TGCAGCGTTGAATCTGGACAGGGCAATGAGCAGTTCTTC.

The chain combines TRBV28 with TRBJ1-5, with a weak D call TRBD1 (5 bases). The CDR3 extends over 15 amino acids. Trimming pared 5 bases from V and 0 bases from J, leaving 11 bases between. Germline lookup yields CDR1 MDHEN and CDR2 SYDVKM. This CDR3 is CASSTGSYSNQPQHF. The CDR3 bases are TGTGCCAGCAGTACAGGTTCCTATAGCAATCAGCCCCAGCATTTT. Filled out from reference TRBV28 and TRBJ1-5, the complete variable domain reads DVKVTQSSRYLVKRTGEKVFLECVQDMDHENMFWYRQDPGLGLRLIYFSYDVKMKEKGDIPEGYSVSREKKERFSLILESASTNQTSMYLCASSTGSYSNQPQHFGDGTRLSIL.

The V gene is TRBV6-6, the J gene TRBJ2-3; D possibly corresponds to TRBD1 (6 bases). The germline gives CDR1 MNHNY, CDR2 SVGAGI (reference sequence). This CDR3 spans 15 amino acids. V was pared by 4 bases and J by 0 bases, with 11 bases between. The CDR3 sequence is CASSWTARSTDTQYF. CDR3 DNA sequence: TGTGCCAGCAGTTGGACAGCCCGTAGCACAGATACGCAGTATTTT.

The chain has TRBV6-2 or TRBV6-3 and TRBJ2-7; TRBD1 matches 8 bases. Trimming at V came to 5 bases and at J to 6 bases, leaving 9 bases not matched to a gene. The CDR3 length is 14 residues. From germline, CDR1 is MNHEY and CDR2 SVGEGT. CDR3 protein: CASSRSGTGGEQYF. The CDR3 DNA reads TGTGCCAGCAGTCGGTCCGGGACAGGAGGCGAGCAGTACTTC.

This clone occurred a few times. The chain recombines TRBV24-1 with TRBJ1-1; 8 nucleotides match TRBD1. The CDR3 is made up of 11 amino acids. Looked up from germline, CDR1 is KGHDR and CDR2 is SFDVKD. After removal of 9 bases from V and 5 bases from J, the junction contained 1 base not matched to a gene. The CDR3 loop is CATGTGTEAFF. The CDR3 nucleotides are TGTGCCACCGGGACAGGAACTGAAGCTTTCTTT.

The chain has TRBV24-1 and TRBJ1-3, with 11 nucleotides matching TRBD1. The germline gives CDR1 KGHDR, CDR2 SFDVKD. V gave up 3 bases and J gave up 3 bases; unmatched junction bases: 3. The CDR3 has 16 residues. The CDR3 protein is CATSDGQGAFGNTIYF. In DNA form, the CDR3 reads TGTGCCACCAGTGATGGACAGGGGGCTTTTGGAAACACCATATATTTT.

The CDR3 sequence is CASSSAGYGYTF. CDR3 nucleotides: TGTGCCAGCAGTTCGGCAGGGTATGGCTACACCTTC. The chain couples TRBV27 to TRBJ1-2, with D possibly being TRBD1 (5 bases). This CDR3 comprises 12 residues. Trimming removed 4 bases at V and 5 bases at J, with 8 bases between. From germline, CDR1 is MNHEY and CDR2 SMNVEV (reference sequence).

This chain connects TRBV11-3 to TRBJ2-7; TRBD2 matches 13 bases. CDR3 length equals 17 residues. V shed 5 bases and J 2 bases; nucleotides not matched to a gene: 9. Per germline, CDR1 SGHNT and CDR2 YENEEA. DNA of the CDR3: TGTGCCAGCAGCATTTTATCCGGGACTAGCGGGGCCTACGAGCAGTACTTC. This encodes CASSILSGTSGAYEQYF. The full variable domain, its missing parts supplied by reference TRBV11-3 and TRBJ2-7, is EAGVVQSPRYKIIEKKQPVAFWCNPISGHNTLYWYLQNLGQGPELLIRYENEEAVDDSQLPKDRFSAERLKGVDSTLKIQPAELGDSAVYLCASSILSGTSGAYEQYFGPGTRLTVT.

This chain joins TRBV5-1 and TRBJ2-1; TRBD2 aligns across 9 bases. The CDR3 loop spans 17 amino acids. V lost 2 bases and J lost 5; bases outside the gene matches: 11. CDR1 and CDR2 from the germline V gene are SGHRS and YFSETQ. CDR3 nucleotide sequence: TGCGCCAGCAGCTTAGTGGCGGGGGGGCTAGTCGACAATGAGCAGTTCTTC. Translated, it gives CASSLVAGGLVDNEQFF.

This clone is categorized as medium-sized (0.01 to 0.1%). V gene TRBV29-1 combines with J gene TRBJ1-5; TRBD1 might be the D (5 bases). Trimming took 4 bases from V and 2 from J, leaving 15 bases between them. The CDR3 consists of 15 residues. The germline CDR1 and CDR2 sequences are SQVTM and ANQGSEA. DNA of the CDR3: TGCAGCGTTGCCGGGACCCCCGACGGCAATCAGCCCCAGCATTTT. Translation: CSVAGTPDGNQPQHF.

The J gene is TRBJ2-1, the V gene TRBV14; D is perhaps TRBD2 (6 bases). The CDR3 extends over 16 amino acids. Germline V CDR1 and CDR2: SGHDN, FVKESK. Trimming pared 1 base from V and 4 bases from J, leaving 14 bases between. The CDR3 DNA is TGTGCCAGCAGCCAAGGGAGGGTGGGGAGATACAATGAGCAGTTCTTC. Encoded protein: CASSQGRVGRYNEQFF.

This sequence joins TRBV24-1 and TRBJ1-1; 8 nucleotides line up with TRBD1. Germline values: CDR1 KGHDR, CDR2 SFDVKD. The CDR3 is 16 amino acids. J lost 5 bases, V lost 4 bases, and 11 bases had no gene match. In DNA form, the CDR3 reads TGTGCCACCAGTGAATCCGGGACAGGTTTTAGGACTGAAGCTTTCTTT. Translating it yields CATSESGTGFRTEAFF.

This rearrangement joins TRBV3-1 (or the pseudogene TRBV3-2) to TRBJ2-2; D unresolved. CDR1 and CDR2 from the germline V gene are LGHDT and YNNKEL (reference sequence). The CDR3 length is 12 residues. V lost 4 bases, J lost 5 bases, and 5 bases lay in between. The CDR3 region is CASSPGTGELFF. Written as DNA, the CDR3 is TGTGCCAGCAGCCCTGGGACCGGGGAGCTGTTTTTT.

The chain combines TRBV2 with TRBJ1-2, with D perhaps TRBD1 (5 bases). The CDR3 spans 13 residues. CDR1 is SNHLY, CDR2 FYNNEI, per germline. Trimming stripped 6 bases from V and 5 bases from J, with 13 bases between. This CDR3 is CASRSGALYGYTF. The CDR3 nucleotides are TGTGCCAGCAGGAGCGGGGCTCTATATGGCTACACCTTC.

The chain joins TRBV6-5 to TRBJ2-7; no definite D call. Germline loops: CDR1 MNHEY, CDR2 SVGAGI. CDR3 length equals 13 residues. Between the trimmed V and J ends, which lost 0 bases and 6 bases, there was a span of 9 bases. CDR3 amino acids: CASSYSVHLEQYF. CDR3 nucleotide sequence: TGTGCCAGCAGTTACTCCGTCCACCTCGAGCAGTACTTC.